This T cell receptor (beta chain) was recorded in a study of cytomegalovirus exposure and HLA in healthy donors. Overall study results and limits: It was reportedly the case that the classifier diagnosed cytomegalovirus status with high specificity and sensitivity. In an earlier analysis, in some 600 donors, most V segments appeared productive either ~87% or ~30% of the time. By HLA locus, TCR association rates varied in a later analysis, with DRB1 showing the most and HLA-C the fewest. In presence/absence analyses, roughly uniform sequencing depth across donors was assumed.

The PCR used 60 Vbeta and 13 Jbeta primers. Data came from immunoSEQ multiplex PCR; TCRdb stores just in-frame clones and leaves some out. The table shows over 75,000 clones, with about 75% occurring only once. Germline V gene sequence: CDR1 KGHSH, CDR2 LQKENI. The CDR3 covers 16 residues. V lost 0 bases, J lost 4 bases, and 4 bases stayed unmatched. Note on this clone: Its target is unknown.

Sequenced: PBMCs. The J gene is TRBJ2-3, the V gene TRBV18, with 10 bases fitting TRBD2. The sequence derives from a female donor in good health and CMV-seronegative. The CDR3 loop is CASSPPSGGPADTQYF. DNA for the CDR3: TGTGCCAGCTCACCACCTAGCGGGGGGCCCGCAGATACGCAGTATTTT.